These T cell receptor beta chains were read from a single sample in a study of OX40 agonist ivuxolimab in advanced cancers. Sequencing used immunoSEQ multiplex PCR; TCRdb keeps in-frame clones, though not all of them. Of about 69,000 clones in the sample, around nine tenths were seen once. This sample comprised CD4+ or CD8+ T cells sorted from blood, obtained in a trial of the OX40 agonist ivuxolimab. The receptor set was obtained from an adult with an advanced solid tumor such as melanoma, head and neck, liver or kidney cancer. The CDR3 runs from the conserved cysteine through the conserved F or W. A D gene is named only where the DNA matches it firmly. The size entry is marked missing in some rows and otherwise reads once, few, many or a size class.

cdr3_aa cdr3_nt clone_size v_call d_call j_call
CASSIAAAYEQYF TGTGCCAGTAGTATCGCGGCAGCCTACGAGCAGTACTTC NA TRBV19 NA TRBJ2-7
CASSQSGLAGTYEQYF TGCGCCAGCAGCCAATCGGGACTAGCAGGAACCTACGAGCAGTACTTC once TRBV4-3 TRBD2 TRBJ2-7
CASSPNPASGRYEQYF TGTGCCAGCTCACCAAACCCGGCTAGCGGGAGATACGAGCAGTACTTC NA TRBV18 TRBD2 TRBJ2-7
CASSVRGPNTEAFF TGCGCCAGCAGTGTAAGGGGACCGAACACTGAAGCTTTCTTT few TRBV10-2 NA TRBJ1-1
CASSLTGGALLSGANVLTF TGTGCCAGCAGTTTAACAGGGGGCGCTTTATTATCTGGGGCCAACGTCCTGACTTTC once TRBV27 TRBD1 TRBJ2-6
CASNPGTRSNQPQHF TGTGCCAGTAACCCAGGGACACGCAGCAATCAGCCCCAGCATTTT NA TRBV19 NA TRBJ1-5
CASSFQNEAFF TGTGCCAGCAGCTTTCAAAACGAAGCTTTCTTT NA TRBV7-9 NA TRBJ1-1
CASSFLGSGLSYEQYF TGTGCCAGCAGTTTCTTGGGTAGCGGGCTCTCCTACGAGCAGTACTTC NA TRBV6-5 TRBD2 TRBJ2-7
CASSLGTTGGGTDTQYF TGTGCCAGCAGTTTGGGTACGACAGGGGGTGGCACAGATACGCAGTATTTT NA TRBV27 TRBD1 TRBJ2-3
CASSYRPGDGYTF TGTGCCAGCAGTTACCGTCCCGGCGATGGCTACACCTTC few TRBV6-7 NA TRBJ1-2
CASSMGQGYGYTF TGTGCCAGTAGTATGGGACAAGGCTATGGCTACACCTTC NA TRBV19 NA TRBJ1-2
CASSQDGREGNTEAFF TGCGCCAGCAGCCAAGATGGAAGGGAGGGGAACACTGAAGCTTTCTTT NA TRBV4-1 NA TRBJ1-1
CASSPLAGAVEQFF TGCGCCAGCAGCCCCTTAGCGGGGGCGGTTGAGCAGTTCTTC NA TRBV4-1 TRBD2 TRBJ2-1
CASSWGKGADTQYF TGTGCCAGCAGCTGGGGAAAGGGGGCAGATACGCAGTATTTT NA TRBV5-8 NA TRBJ2-3
CASSWGTEAYEQYF TGTGCCAGCAGCTGGGGAACAGAAGCATACGAGCAGTACTTC NA TRBV5-4 NA TRBJ2-7
CASSSPDRENTGELFF TGTGCCAGCAGTTCTCCGGACAGGGAGAACACCGGGGAGCTGTTTTTT once TRBV27 TRBD1 TRBJ2-2
CASSPRGDPRDTEAFF TGTGCCAGCAGTCCCCGTGGGGATCCTAGGGACACTGAAGCTTTCTTT NA TRBV28 NA TRBJ1-1
CASSEAGARSYEQYF TGTGCCAGCAGTGAAGCTGGCGCACGCTCCTACGAGCAGTACTTC NA TRBV2 NA TRBJ2-7
CASSGEDTTDTQYF TGTGCCAGCAGCGGGGAAGACACCACAGATACGCAGTATTTT once TRBV9 NA TRBJ2-3
CASSFGTNGDEQFF TGTGCCAGCAGTTTCGGGACTAACGGGGATGAGCAGTTCTTC NA TRBV27 TRBD2 TRBJ2-1
CASSPRDRIYEQYF TGTGCCAGCAGCCCTAGGGACAGGATTTACGAGCAGTACTTC once TRBV11-2 TRBD1 TRBJ2-7
CASSLLVGGRNTKAFF TGCGCCAGCAGCCTCCTTGTCGGAGGGCGGAACACTAAAGCTTTCTTT NA TRBV4-1 NA TRBJ1-1
CATSEAAGKVNEQFF TGTGCCACCTCCGAAGCGGCAGGGAAGGTGAATGAGCAGTTCTTC NA TRBV15 NA TRBJ2-1
CASSVEGLEVIDEQFF TGTGCCAGCAGCGTAGAGGGACTAGAGGTAATCGATGAGCAGTTCTTC NA TRBV9 TRBD2 TRBJ2-1
CASSQARDVTDTQYF TGTGCCAGCAGCCAAGCCAGGGATGTCACAGATACGCAGTATTTT NA TRBV14 NA TRBJ2-3
CASSYSMGELFF TGTGCCAGCAGTTACTCGATGGGGGAGCTGTTTTTT NA TRBV6-6 NA TRBJ2-2
CASSMTGGGNTEAFF TGTGCCAGTAGTATGACAGGGGGCGGGAACACTGAAGCTTTCTTT NA TRBV19 TRBD1 TRBJ1-1
CSVEDVKASIGYTF TGCAGCGTTGAAGATGTGAAGGCCTCTATTGGCTACACCTTC NA TRBV29-1 NA TRBJ1-2
CSVSGQGGEQYF TGCAGCGTTTCGGGACAGGGAGGCGAGCAGTACTTC NA TRBV29-1 TRBD1 TRBJ2-7
CSVEPQASRLLTDTQYF TGCAGCGTTGAGCCCCAAGCTAGCAGGTTGCTCACAGATACGCAGTATTTT NA TRBV29-1 NA TRBJ2-3
CASSLSSRLEQYF TGTGCCAGCAGTTTATCTTCTCGTCTCGAGCAGTACTTC NA TRBV27 NA TRBJ2-7
CASSLGQGIDTQYF TGTGCCAGCAGCTTAGGGCAGGGAATAGATACGCAGTATTTT NA TRBV7-8 NA TRBJ2-3
CSVVAGSAMNGYTF TGCAGCGTTGTCGCCGGCAGTGCCATGAATGGCTACACCTTC NA TRBV29-1 NA TRBJ1-2
CASSITSGGLSYEQYF TGTGCCAGTAGTATAACGTCAGGGGGCTTGAGCTACGAGCAGTACTTC NA TRBV19 TRBD1 TRBJ2-7
CASSVDSYEQYF TGTGCCAGCAGTGTGGACAGCTACGAGCAGTACTTC NA TRBV6-1 NA TRBJ2-7
CASSLAYTDTQYF TGTGCTAGCAGCTTAGCTTACACAGATACGCAGTATTTT NA TRBV7-7 NA TRBJ2-3
CASSFWQGSETQYF TGTGCCAGCAGTTTTTGGCAGGGGAGCGAGACCCAGTACTTC NA TRBV28 NA TRBJ2-5
CASSVVHTDTQYF TGTGCCAGCAGCGTAGTCCACACAGATACGCAGTATTTT NA TRBV9 NA TRBJ2-3
CASSSAPVTEAFF TGTGCCAGCAGTTCTGCTCCTGTGACTGAAGCTTTCTTT NA TRBV6-5 NA TRBJ1-1
CASSQDFGTSGNTIYF TGTGCCAGCAGCCAAGATTTCGGGACAAGTGGAAACACCATATATTTT NA TRBV4-2 NA TRBJ1-3
CASSLDFQGLGTEAFF TGTGCCAGCAGCTTAGACTTTCAGGGTCTGGGCACTGAAGCTTTCTTT NA TRBV11-2 NA TRBJ1-1
CASSLVGTLNTEAFF TGTGCCAGCAGCTTGGTTGGGACTCTGAACACTGAAGCTTTCTTT NA TRBV5-6 NA TRBJ1-1